What follows is one TCR beta chain and its context. The V end lost 0 bases, the J end lost 3 bases, and 12 bases lay between the germline ends. This CDR3 is 14 amino acids long. CDR1 and CDR2 (germline): GTSNPN, SVGIG (reference sequence). Some clones are missing from TCRdb's copy, which holds only in-frame ones; the method was immunoSEQ multiplex PCR. The sample yields under 250,000 clones, over 75% seen once. This sample is part of a study of blood T cell repertoires in COVID-19. The sequence derives from a woman in her seventies with COVID-19, enrolled during active disease. The chain has TRBV30 and TRBJ2-7; D possibly corresponds to TRBD1 (6 bases). Sequenced: peripheral blood. Written as DNA, the CDR3 is TGTGCCTGGAGTGTACAGGGATGGAACTACGAGCAGTACTTC. Translated: CAWSVQGWNYEQYF.